The T cell receptor beta chain under discussion was sequenced for a study of blood T cell repertoires in COVID-19. Study in general: The samples span acute and convalescent COVID-19 from the United States, Italy and Spain. PBMCs, B-cell-depleted T cells, or T cells were the source of the cDNA or gDNA that made up the material.

Per the original methods: Amplification of reference gene primers provided the estimated nucleated cell counts. Clones were read by immunoSEQ multiplex PCR, and TCRdb kept only the in-frame ones, dropping some. That table supplies the V and J calls and clone size; D and trimming were determined from the DNA. The table lists over 250,000 clones, 75% to 90% of them singletons, with 13% in the top ten. Germline loops: CDR1 MGHRA, CDR2 YSYEKL. The CDR3 has 15 amino acids. With 1 base clipped from V and 4 bases from J, the junction kept 5 bases outside the gene matches. The receptor's source is a woman aged 70-85 years with COVID-19, enrolled during active disease. The chain carries TRBV4-1 and TRBJ1-2; 8 bases align to TRBD1. Sequencing was done on a sample of peripheral blood. CDR3 protein: CASSQGTGLGYGYTF. The CDR3 bases are TGCGCCAGCAGCCAAGGGACAGGGCTCGGCTATGGCTACACCTTC.